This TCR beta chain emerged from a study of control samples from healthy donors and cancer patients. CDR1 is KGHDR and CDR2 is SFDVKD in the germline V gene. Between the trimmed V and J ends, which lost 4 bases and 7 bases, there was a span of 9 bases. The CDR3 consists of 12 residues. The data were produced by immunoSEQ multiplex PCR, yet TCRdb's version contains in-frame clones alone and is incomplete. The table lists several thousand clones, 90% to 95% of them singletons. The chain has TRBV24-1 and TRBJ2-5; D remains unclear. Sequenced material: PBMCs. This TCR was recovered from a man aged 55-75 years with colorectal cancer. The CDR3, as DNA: TGTGCCACCAGTGACCCCACCGGGACCCAGTACTTC. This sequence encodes CATSDPTGTQYF.